The 18 T cell receptor beta chains in this list originate from one sample, sequenced in a study of post-analysis software for immune sequencing data. General study results and limits: TRBV5-6, TRBV5-1 and TRBV20-1 belonged to a set of about five TRBV segments that were more frequent in patients than controls.

The library was made from cDNA and included unique molecular identifiers. TCRdb reanalysed the PCR reads using MiXCR and keeps one entry per CDR3 protein. The sample lists about 460,000 distinct CDR3 sequences, under 55% occurring once. These receptors' antigens are unknown. Sequenced material: blood. The receptors were gathered from a girl aged 5-17 years with multiple sclerosis.

V usage is TRBV20-1 and J usage is TRBJ1-2, with 12 nucleotides matching TRBD1. The V segment lost 0 bases and the J segment 3 bases; nucleotides outside the gene matches: 8. From germline, CDR1 is DFQATT and CDR2 SNEGSKA (reference sequence). CDR3 size: 17 residues. In nucleotides, the CDR3 is TGCAGTGCTAGAGACCGGGACAGGGGGCGGGTTGACTATGGCTACACCTTC. Its translation: CSARDRDRGRVDYGYTF.

This clonotype was seen only a few times. V and J are TRBV27 and TRBJ2-3, with D hard to call. Germline loops: CDR1 MNHEY, CDR2 SMNVEV (reference sequence). The V end lost 5 bases, the J end lost 6 bases, and 30 bases lay between the germline ends. The CDR3 contains 19 residues. The CDR3 protein is CASSLITPGLHLGGDTQYF. The CDR3 DNA sequence: TGTGCCAGCAGTCTAATAACCCCCGGGTTGCACCTGGGCGGTGATACGCAGTATTTT.

There are a few counts of this clonotype. V and J are TRBV5-1 and TRBJ2-5; 8 positions agree with TRBD1. The CDR3 runs to 12 residues. From germline, CDR1 is SGHRS and CDR2 YFSETQ. After removal of 0 bases from V and 11 bases from J, the junction contained 3 bases not matched to a gene. The CDR3, as DNA: TGCGCCAGCAGCTTGGAGGGACAGGAGCAGTACTTC. This gives the protein CASSLEGQEQYF.

This clonotype was detected a few times. The rearrangement uses TRBV6-6 and TRBJ2-3; D is undetermined. Per germline, CDR1 MNHNY and CDR2 SVGAGI (reference sequence). V was trimmed by 0 bases and J by 3 bases, leaving 10 bases between them. The length of the CDR3 is 15 residues. The CDR3 loop reads CASSYSALITDTQYF. The CDR3 DNA reads as TGTGCCAGCAGTTACTCGGCCCTCATAACAGATACGCAGTATTTT.

A remark on this clonotype: One junction end does not reproduce the germline sequence, and a read error may be involved. The rearrangement joins TRBV4-1 to TRBJ1-4, with TRBD1 identical over 8 bases. The CDR3 totals 16 residues. The germline gives CDR1 MGHRA, CDR2 YSYEKL. The DNA of the CDR3 is TGCGCCAGCAGCCCTGGACAGGGAAAGGCTAATGAAAAACGGTTTTTT. Protein product: CASSPGQGKANEKRFF.

This clonotype was counted between two and nine times. The V call is TRBV27, the J call TRBJ2-3; D remains unclear. Germline V CDR1 and CDR2: MNHEY, SMNVEV (reference sequence). The CDR3 is made up of 14 amino acids. Deletions cut 6 bases from V and 0 bases from J, with 10 bases between. The CDR3 spells CASSGVTSTDTQYF. The CDR3 nucleotides read TGTGCCAGCAGCGGAGTCACTAGCACAGATACGCAGTATTTT.

The chain uses TRBV20-1 and TRBJ1-2, with D unclear. Germline loops: CDR1 DFQATT, CDR2 SNEGSKA (reference sequence). V lost 6 bases and J 4 bases, leaving 9 bases between the germline ends. This CDR3 region has 11 residues. The CDR3 DNA is TGCAGTGCAATTATGGGCTATGGCTACACCTTC. Translation gives CSAIMGYGYTF.

V usage is TRBV4-1 and J usage is TRBJ2-1, with 14 nucleotides matching TRBD2. Germline V gene data show CDR1 as MGHRA and CDR2 as YSYEKL. Trimming cost V 0 bases and J 9 bases; bases outside gene matches: 13. CDR3 length: 19 amino acids. The chain's CDR3 is CASSQDQSRGLAGAIEQFF. The CDR3 DNA reads as TGCGCCAGCAGCCAAGATCAGTCTCGGGGACTAGCGGGAGCGATTGAGCAGTTCTTC.

This clonotype came up a few times. This rearrangement joins TRBV20-1 to TRBJ1-5, with 8 nucleotides matching TRBD1. V lost 6 bases to trimming and J lost 6 bases; unmatched junction nucleotides: 10. Germline CDR1 DFQATT, CDR2 SNEGSKA (reference sequence). The CDR3 is 14 residues long. CDR3 amino acids: CSATIRGLGQPQHF. CDR3 in DNA: TGCAGTGCAACTATCAGGGGGCTGGGTCAGCCCCAGCATTTT.

J is TRBJ2-1 and V is TRBV7-2, with TRBD2 matching over 8 bases. The CDR3 sequence is 14 residues long. Germline assignment: CDR1 SGHTA and CDR2 FQGNSA. Germline trimming cut 5 bases from V and 8 bases from J; bases unmatched to any gene: 8. CDR3 region: CASSRGGRAHEQFF. CDR3 coding DNA: TGTGCCAGCAGCCGGGGGGGGAGGGCACATGAGCAGTTCTTC.

The gene calls are TRBV7-2 and TRBJ2-1; 13 nucleotides agree with TRBD2. V lost 0 bases and J lost 8; bases outside the gene matches: 7. The CDR3 has 17 residues. Germline CDR1 is SGHTA and CDR2 is FQGNSA. DNA for the CDR3: TGTGCCAGCAGCTTAGCCCTACTAGCGGGGGGGAGCGATGAGCAGTTCTTC. It encodes CASSLALLAGGSDEQFF.

This clonotype appeared a few times. The chain carries TRBV28 and TRBJ1-1; D perhaps matches TRBD1 (6 bases). The germline V and J ends were trimmed by 5 bases and 5 bases, with 15 bases remaining between them. The CDR3 is made up of 14 amino acids. Germline-derived CDR1 and CDR2 are MDHEN and SYDVKM. CDR3 nucleotides: TGTGCCAGCAGTACTACAGGGCCACTTACTGAAGCTTTCTTT. As protein: CASSTTGPLTEAFF.

This clonotype has only a few counts. This sequence joins TRBV6-5 and TRBJ2-7; a weak D match, TRBD2 (6 bases). V was trimmed by 0 bases and J by 0 bases, leaving 21 bases between them. The CDR3 runs to 19 residues. Germline V gives CDR1 MNHEY, CDR2 SVGAGI. The CDR3 region has the DNA TGTGCCAGCAGTTACTCGATACGATCGCACGGGAGCGTCTCCTACGAGCAGTACTTC. This codes for CASSYSIRSHGSVSYEQYF.

For this clonotype: Relative to the germline gene, one junction end is altered; a read error may explain this. The chain has TRBV4-1 and TRBJ1-1; weak D call: TRBD1 (5 bases). The CDR3 runs 17 residues. CDR1 MGHRA and CDR2 YSYEKL come from the germline V gene. The CDR3 loop reads CASSPSEGFGLTTEVFF. DNA of the CDR3: TGCGCCAGCAGCCCCAGTGAGGGGTTTGGGTTAACGACTGAAGTTTTCTTT.

This chain links TRBV20-1 with TRBJ2-7, with 8 bases identical to TRBD1. V lost 2 bases to trimming and J lost 3 bases; unmatched junction nucleotides: 9. CDR3 size: 15 residues. The germline V gene has CDR1 DFQATT and CDR2 SNEGSKA (reference sequence). The CDR3 bases are TGCAGTGCTAGATCCCGACAGGGGATTATCTACGAGCAGTACTTC. It translates to CSARSRQGIIYEQYF.

This chain links TRBV20-1 with TRBJ2-3; tentatively, D is TRBD2 (6 bases). Germline CDR1 is DFQATT and CDR2 is SNEGSKA (reference sequence). The CDR3 has 16 residues. Trimming pared 0 bases from V and 0 bases from J, leaving 13 bases between. CDR3 sequence: CSARDHLSGSTDTQYF. DNA for the CDR3: TGCAGTGCTAGAGATCATTTAAGCGGGAGCACAGATACGCAGTATTTT.

The J gene is TRBJ2-1, the V gene TRBV6-1; 9 nucleotides match TRBD2. The length of the CDR3 is 15 residues. The germline CDR1 and CDR2 sequences are MNHNS and SASEGT. Trimming cost V 4 bases and J 3 bases; bases outside gene matches: 4. The CDR3: CASSVSGRSYNEQFF. For the CDR3, the DNA is TGTGCCAGCAGTGTAAGCGGGAGGAGCTACAATGAGCAGTTCTTC.

This clonotype was seen only a few times. The chain couples TRBV4-3 to TRBJ2-3, with D unresolved. The CDR3 runs 15 residues. Germline V gene lookup returns CDR1 LGHNA and CDR2 YSLEER. Deletions cut 1 base from V and 1 base from J, with 9 bases between. CDR3 amino acids: CASSQGAARTDTQYF. The CDR3 DNA is TGCGCCAGCAGCCAAGGGGCGGCCCGCACAGATACGCAGTATTTT.